This T cell receptor beta chain comes out of a study of control samples from healthy donors and cancer patients. Looked up from germline, CDR1 is SGHRS and CDR2 is YFSETQ. The CDR3 extends over 13 amino acids. With 5 bases removed from V and 4 bases from J, the gap between germline ends came to 12 bases. Clones were sequenced by immunoSEQ multiplex PCR, and TCRdb holds only the in-frame ones, with some missing. The sample consists of nearly 9,500 clones, about 91% of them appearing once. Input material: PBMCs. The rearrangement joins TRBV5-1 to TRBJ1-1, with D unresolved. This clonotype was obtained from a man aged 55-75 years with colorectal cancer. CDR3 nucleotide sequence: TGCGCCAGCAGTGACGTATCGGGCACTGAAGCTTTCTTT. Residues: CASSDVSGTEAFF.